Below, 29 T cell receptor beta chains from the same sample are listed, as sequenced in a study of early T cells in non-severe SARS-CoV-2 infection. Each CDR3 protein is one row after TCRdb ran MiXCR on the 5' RACE reads. Of tens of thousands of distinct CDR3 sequences in the sample, about 6% were seen once. Material: whole blood, obtained at baseline. The receptors originated from an adult who was a healthcare worker with PCR-confirmed SARS-CoV-2 infection or an uninfected control (not recorded which).

At least ten counts were recorded for this clonotype. CDR3 DNA sequence: TGTGCCAGCAGCGGGGCCCTGGGCGGGGGATCCTACAATGAGCAGTTCTTC. It specifies CASSGALGGGSYNEQFF. V is TRBV7-9 and J is TRBJ2-1, with 7 bases fitting TRBD2. V shed 5 bases, J shed 1 base, and the junction held 11 bases outside the gene matches. The germline V gene has CDR1 SEHNR and CDR2 FQNEAQ (reference sequence). This CDR3 has 17 residues.

The genes are TRBV4-3 and TRBJ2-7, with 8 positions matching TRBD1. V was pared by 2 bases and J by 1 base, with 1 base of the junction left unmatched. Germline CDR1 reads LGHNA; CDR2 reads YSLEER. This CDR3 has 14 residues. The CDR3 DNA sequence: TGCGCCAGCAGCCAAAGGACAGGGTCCTACGAGCAGTACTTC. Translation gives CASSQRTGSYEQYF.

The V call is TRBV6-2 or TRBV6-3, the J call TRBJ2-3, with D possibly being TRBD1 (6 bases). The CDR3 has 15 amino acids. With 9 bases removed from V and 3 bases from J, the gap between germline ends came to 19 bases. CDR1 and CDR2 (germline): MNHEY, SVGEGT. The DNA of the CDR3 is TGTGCCAGTCGAACTACAGGGAAGCCGACAGATACGCAGTATTTT. The encoded protein is CASRTTGKPTDTQYF.

The gene calls are TRBV6-5 and TRBJ1-5; 8 nucleotides agree with TRBD1. This CDR3 spans 16 amino acids. V gave up 6 bases and J gave up 1 base; unmatched junction bases: 8. Germline V gene sequence: CDR1 MNHEY, CDR2 SVGAGI. The CDR3 loop reads CASRPRGRMSNQPQHF. In nucleotides, the CDR3 is TGTGCCAGCAGACCCAGGGGGCGGATGAGCAATCAGCCCCAGCATTTT.

This clonotype was seen a few times. The chain is built from TRBV6-2 or TRBV6-3 and TRBJ1-2, with TRBD1 matching 7 bases. The CDR3 has 15 amino acids. The germline CDR1 and CDR2 sequences are MNHEY and SVGEGT. V dropped 6 bases and J dropped 6; count of bases not matched to a gene: 13. This CDR3 reads CASSRFDGTAHGYTF. The CDR3 DNA follows: TGTGCCAGCAGCCGATTCGACGGGACAGCGCATGGCTACACCTTC.

This clonotype was detected many times. The chain links TRBV15 to TRBJ1-5, with unresolved D. Trimming took off 1 base at V and 4 bases at J, with 11 bases between the two ends. The CDR3 extends over 15 amino acids. The germline V gene encodes CDR1 LNHNV and CDR2 YYDKDF (reference sequence). CDR3 loop: CATSRGSTENQPQHF. CDR3 in DNA: TGTGCCACCAGCAGAGGTTCTACGGAGAATCAGCCCCAGCATTTT.

This clonotype was seen repeatedly, ten times or more. This chain joins TRBV4-3 and TRBJ2-2, with TRBD1 identical over 8 bases. Germline V gives CDR1 LGHNA, CDR2 YSLEER. This CDR3 is built from 14 residues. Trimming at V came to 4 bases and at J to 6 bases, leaving 4 bases not matched to a gene. CDR3 region: CASSLHRGAGELFF. CDR3 DNA: TGCGCCAGCAGCCTCCACAGGGGGGCCGGGGAGCTGTTTTTT.

This clonotype was recorded at least ten times. The CDR3, as DNA: TGTGCCAGCAGCGTAGCTAAATCAGGGATAGCCGGGGAGCTGTTTTTT. It codes for CASSVAKSGIAGELFF. The chain combines TRBV9 with TRBJ2-2, with D tentatively TRBD1 (5 bases). Trimming took 0 bases from V and 6 from J, leaving 15 bases between them. The CDR3 covers 16 residues. Germline-derived CDR1 and CDR2 are SGDLS and YYNGEE.

In this sample, this clonotype turned up a few times. This chain joins TRBV19 and TRBJ2-7; D gene ambiguous. Germline V CDR1 and CDR2: LNHDA, SQIVND (reference sequence). With 3 bases removed from V and 4 bases from J, the gap between germline ends came to 13 bases. CDR3 length: 14 residues. The CDR3 loop reads CASSIGPFTYEQYF. The CDR3 DNA sequence: TGTGCCAGTAGTATTGGACCCTTCACTTACGAGCAGTACTTC.

This clonotype turned up a few times. J is TRBJ2-2 and V is TRBV9; TRBD1 matches at 7 bases. After removal of 3 bases from V and 8 bases from J, the junction contained 4 bases not matched to a gene. Germline lookup yields CDR1 SGDLS and CDR2 YYNGEE. The CDR3 consists of 13 residues. CDR3 amino acids: CASSARGRGELFF. The CDR3 DNA reads TGTGCCAGCAGCGCGAGGGGGCGAGGGGAGCTGTTTTTT.

This clonotype was seen a few times. This rearrangement joins TRBV4-2 to TRBJ1-2; D not resolved. V was pared by 3 bases and J by 4 bases, with 9 bases between. This CDR3 is 13 amino acids long. CDR1 is LGHNA, CDR2 YNFKEQ, per germline. The CDR3 sequence is CASSQGGVYGYTF. The CDR3 nucleotides read TGTGCCAGCAGCCAGGGTGGTGTCTATGGCTACACCTTC.

This sequence joins TRBV7-2 and TRBJ1-2; 10 bases agree with TRBD1. Germline V CDR1 and CDR2: SGHTA, FQGNSA. The CDR3 spans 14 residues. V gave up 7 bases and J gave up 8 bases; unmatched junction bases: 10. The CDR3 region has the DNA TGTGCCAGCACTGGACAGGGGGAGGATCGCGGCTACACCTTC. Protein product: CASTGQGEDRGYTF.

The sample holds a few counts of this clonotype. This chain connects TRBV7-8 to TRBJ2-3, with D perhaps TRBD2 (5 bases). Germline CDR1 reads SGHVS; CDR2 reads FQNEAQ. The CDR3 sequence is 14 residues long. The ends were cut back, 5 bases at V and 3 bases at J, with 12 bases in the middle. The chain's CDR3 is CASSPARATDTQYF. DNA for the CDR3: TGTGCCAGCAGCCCCGCGAGGGCTACAGATACGCAGTATTTT.

This clonotype has a count of ten or more. The V gene is TRBV6-2 or TRBV6-3, the J gene TRBJ1-2; D uncertain. With 4 bases removed from V and 5 bases from J, the gap between germline ends came to 8 bases. CDR1 and CDR2 from the germline V gene are MNHEY and SVGEGT. CDR3 size: 12 residues. CDR3 coding DNA: TGTGCCAGCAGTTCCCTCCCGTATGGCTACACCTTC. Translation gives CASSSLPYGYTF.

This clonotype appeared many times. This sequence joins TRBV6-1 and TRBJ1-3; D remains ambiguous. The V end was cut by 1 base, the J end by 0 bases, with 7 bases between. Germline CDR1 and CDR2: MNHNS and SASEGT. CDR3 length: 15 residues. CDR3 nucleotide sequence: TGTGCCAGCAGTGAAGAAAGGATCTCTGGAAACACCATATATTTT. This gives the protein CASSEERISGNTIYF.

This clonotype was counted at least ten times. The chain carries TRBV20-1 and TRBJ1-3, with TRBD1 identical over 7 bases. V was pared by 4 bases and J by 3 bases, with 3 bases of the junction left unmatched. Germline CDR1 reads DFQATT; CDR2 reads SNEGSKA (reference sequence). There are 13 residues in the CDR3. CDR3 nucleotide sequence: TGCAGTGCTACCGGGACAGTTGGAAACACCATATATTTT. Protein: CSATGTVGNTIYF.

V is TRBV29-1 and J is TRBJ1-2, with 8 bases aligning to TRBD1. The CDR3 is 15 residues long. Trimming cost V 4 bases and J 2 bases; bases outside gene matches: 9. The germline gives CDR1 SQVTM, CDR2 ANQGSEA. CDR3 coding DNA: TGCAGCGTTGGTCCGGGACAGGAAGGGAACTATGGCTACACCTTC. Translation gives CSVGPGQEGNYGYTF.

Many counts were recorded for this clonotype. The chain employs TRBV7-8 and TRBJ2-3; D ambiguous. Germline V gene lookup returns CDR1 SGHVS and CDR2 FQNEAQ. Trimming cost V 1 base and J 0 bases, with 5 bases left between them. The CDR3 runs to 14 residues. The CDR3 nucleotides read TGTGCCAGCAGCTTAGGGGCCAGCACAGATACGCAGTATTTT. As protein: CASSLGASTDTQYF.

This clonotype showed up just a few times. This sequence joins TRBV18 and TRBJ2-1, with 7 bases fitting TRBD1. CDR1 KGHSH and CDR2 LQKENI come from the germline V gene. With 2 bases clipped from V and 5 bases from J, the junction kept 6 bases outside the gene matches. The CDR3 has 15 amino acids. CDR3 coding DNA: TGTGCCAGCTCACCAGGGAAGGGGGCCAACAATGAGCAGTTCTTC. Protein product: CASSPGKGANNEQFF.

This clonotype was picked up many times. V usage is TRBV14 and J usage is TRBJ2-2; D not certain. The CDR3 runs 13 residues. Trimming pared 1 base from V and 6 bases from J, leaving 6 bases between. CDR1 and CDR2 from the germline V gene are SGHDN and FVKESK. The CDR3 loop reads CASSQVRAGELFF. For the CDR3, the DNA is TGTGCCAGCAGCCAAGTTAGGGCCGGGGAGCTGTTTTTT.

This clonotype was counted only a few times. The genes are TRBV3-1 and TRBJ2-5; D might be TRBD1 (5 bases). Germline CDR1 LGHDT, CDR2 YNNKEL (reference sequence). This CDR3 comprises 12 residues. Trimming took off 4 bases at V and 6 bases at J, with 9 bases between the two ends. The CDR3 coding sequence is TGTGCCAGCAGCCGGACAAGCAAGACCCAGTACTTC. Translated: CASSRTSKTQYF.

The table lists this clonotype with many counts. J is TRBJ1-1 and V is TRBV6-6; D unresolved. Trimming cost V 10 bases and J 4 bases, with 16 bases left between them. The CDR3 runs 13 residues. Germline values: CDR1 MNHNY, CDR2 SVGAGI (reference sequence). For the CDR3, the DNA is TGTGCCACCAGCTCGAAACCTAGCACTGAAGCTTTCTTT. Amino acid sequence: CATSSKPSTEAFF.

This clonotype appeared many times. J is TRBJ2-1 and V is TRBV4-3; 11 bases map to TRBD2. Germline CDR1 reads LGHNA; CDR2 reads YSLEER. The CDR3 spans 15 residues. Trimming took 1 base from V and 8 from J; bases not matched to a gene: 4. The CDR3 DNA reads TGCGCCAGCAGCCAAGGACTAGCGGGGTGGGATGAGCAGTTCTTC. It codes for CASSQGLAGWDEQFF.

This clonotype was seen at least ten times. This chain connects TRBV12-3 or TRBV12-4 to TRBJ2-1, with TRBD1 identical over 9 bases. Germline trimming cut 6 bases from V and 6 bases from J; bases unmatched to any gene: 12. This CDR3 has 16 residues. CDR3 nucleotide sequence: TGTGCCAGCAGGGCAACAACGGGACAGGGTGGCAATGAGCAGTTCTTC. As protein: CASRATTGQGGNEQFF.

V is TRBV19 and J is TRBJ1-2; 7 nucleotides agree with TRBD1. V lost 5 bases to trimming and J lost 8 bases; unmatched junction nucleotides: 8. Germline values: CDR1 LNHDA, CDR2 SQIVND (reference sequence). The CDR3 has 13 residues. The CDR3 bases are TGTGCCAGTAGTCTTGTACAGGGGATCGGCTACACCTTC. Translation: CASSLVQGIGYTF.

This clonotype was counted between two and nine times. The chain recombines TRBV30 with TRBJ1-1; 7 bases are a match to TRBD1. From germline, CDR1 is GTSNPN and CDR2 SVGIG (reference sequence). Trimming removed 4 bases from V and 5 bases from J; junction bases left unmatched: 10. The CDR3 is made up of 14 amino acids. CDR3 sequence (DNA): TGTGCCTGGATGACGGGTCCAGGGGGGACTGAAGCTTTCTTT. As protein: CAWMTGPGGTEAFF.

This clonotype has ten or more counts. The chain combines TRBV20-1 with TRBJ2-7, with 10 bases matching TRBD2. CDR3 length: 14 residues. The germline gives CDR1 DFQATT, CDR2 SNEGSKA (reference sequence). The ends lost 3 bases at V and 3 bases at J; junction bases unmatched: 5. CDR3 nucleotides: TGCAGTGCTAGGAGGCTAGCGGGGGTCTACGAGCAGTACTTC. This translates into CSARRLAGVYEQYF.

The table lists this clonotype with many counts. V usage is TRBV6-1 and J usage is TRBJ1-3, with D unclear. This CDR3 is built from 14 residues. Trimming took off 2 bases at V and 1 base at J, with 6 bases between the two ends. CDR1 and CDR2 (germline): MNHNS, SASEGT. CDR3 DNA sequence: TGTGCCAGCAGTGAATCCTGGTCTGGAAACACCATATATTTT. Translating gives CASSESWSGNTIYF.

The chain employs TRBV5-4 and TRBJ1-6, with unresolved D. V lost 2 bases to trimming and J lost 6 bases, with 15 bases between them. Germline V gene sequence: CDR1 SGHNT, CDR2 YYREEE (reference sequence). CDR3 size: 16 residues. Written as DNA, the CDR3 is TGTGCCAGCAGCTTTGACTCCCCAAACTCTAATTCACCCCTCCACTTT. This codes for CASSFDSPNSNSPLHF. Together with reference TRBV5-4 and TRBJ1-6, the CDR3 gives the full variable domain: ETGVTQSPTHLIKTRGQQVTLRCSSQSGHNTVSWYQQALGQGPQFIFQYYREEENGRGNFPPRFSGLQFPNYSSELNVNALELDDSALYLCASSFDSPNSNSPLHFGNGTRLTVT.